This TCR beta chain derives from a study of ipilimumab plus nivolumab after autologous stem cell transplantation. Across the whole study: Median doses per patient: a few ipilimumab, seven to nine nivolumab. Myeloma patients were high-risk transplant-naive or relapsed within 3 years of first autologous transplant.

Sequencing was performed with immunoSEQ multiplex PCR; in TCRdb, only in-frame clones are kept and a portion is missing. The sample shows about 47,000 clones, about 88% of them seen only once. Details on this clone: The germline gene is not matched at one end of the junction; a read error may be the cause.

The CDR3 loop spans 13 amino acids. In germline, CDR1 is MNHEY, CDR2 SMNVEV (reference sequence). The chain links TRBV27 to TRBJ2-7; 7 nucleotides match TRBD2. Sample: PBMCs, taken in a trial of ipilimumab plus nivolumab as post-transplant consolidation. The clonotype was recovered from a male donor with multiple myeloma. The CDR3 nucleotides are TGTGCCAGCAGTGGGGGGGACTCCCACGAGCAGTACTTC. Residues: CASSGGDSHEQYF.